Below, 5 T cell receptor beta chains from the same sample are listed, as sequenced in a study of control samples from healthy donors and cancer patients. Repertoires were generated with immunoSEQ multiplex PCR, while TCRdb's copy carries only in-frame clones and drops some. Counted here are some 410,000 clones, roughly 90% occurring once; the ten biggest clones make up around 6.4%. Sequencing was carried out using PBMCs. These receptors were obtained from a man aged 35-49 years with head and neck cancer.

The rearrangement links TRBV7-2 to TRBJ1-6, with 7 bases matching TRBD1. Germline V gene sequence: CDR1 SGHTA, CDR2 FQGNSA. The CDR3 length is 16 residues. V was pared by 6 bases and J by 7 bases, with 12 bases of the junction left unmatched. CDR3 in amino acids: CASRTRPGTENSPLHF. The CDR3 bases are TGTGCCAGCAGGACTCGTCCAGGGACAGAAAATTCACCCCTCCACTTT.

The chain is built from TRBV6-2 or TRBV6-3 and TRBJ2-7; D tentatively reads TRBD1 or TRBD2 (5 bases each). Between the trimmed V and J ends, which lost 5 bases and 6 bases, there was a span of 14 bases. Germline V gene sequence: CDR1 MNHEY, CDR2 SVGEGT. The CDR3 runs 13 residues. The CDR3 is CASSITRGAEQYF. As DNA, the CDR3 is TGTGCCAGCAGTATAACGAGAGGGGCCGAGCAGTACTTC.

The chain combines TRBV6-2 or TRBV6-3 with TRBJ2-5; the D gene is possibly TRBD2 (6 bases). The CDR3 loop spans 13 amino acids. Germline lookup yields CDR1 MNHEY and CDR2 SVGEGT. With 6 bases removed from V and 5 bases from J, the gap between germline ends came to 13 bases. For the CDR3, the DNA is TGTGCCAGCAGCCTCCGACGGGAGGAGACCCAGTACTTC. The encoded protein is CASSLRREETQYF.

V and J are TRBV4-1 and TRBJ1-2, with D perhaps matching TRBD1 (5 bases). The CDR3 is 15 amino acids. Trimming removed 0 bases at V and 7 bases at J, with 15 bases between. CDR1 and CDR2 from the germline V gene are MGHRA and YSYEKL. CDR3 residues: CASSQDRGRAGGYTF. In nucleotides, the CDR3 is TGCGCCAGCAGCCAAGATCGAGGCAGGGCAGGTGGCTACACCTTC.

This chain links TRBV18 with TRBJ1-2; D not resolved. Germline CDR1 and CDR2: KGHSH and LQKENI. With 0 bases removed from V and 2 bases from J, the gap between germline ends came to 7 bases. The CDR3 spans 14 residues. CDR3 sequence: CASSPPKINYGYTF. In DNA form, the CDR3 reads TGTGCCAGCTCACCACCGAAGATAAACTATGGCTACACCTTC.